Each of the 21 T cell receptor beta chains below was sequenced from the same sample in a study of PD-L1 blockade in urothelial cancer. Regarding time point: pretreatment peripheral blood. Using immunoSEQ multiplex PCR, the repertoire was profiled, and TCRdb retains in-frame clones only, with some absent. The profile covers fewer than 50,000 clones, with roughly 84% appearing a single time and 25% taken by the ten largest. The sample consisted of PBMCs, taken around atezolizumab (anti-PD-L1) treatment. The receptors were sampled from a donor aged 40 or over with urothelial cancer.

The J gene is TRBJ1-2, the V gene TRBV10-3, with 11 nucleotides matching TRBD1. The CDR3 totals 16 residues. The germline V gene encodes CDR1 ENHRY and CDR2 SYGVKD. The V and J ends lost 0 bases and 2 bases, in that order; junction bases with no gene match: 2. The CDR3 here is CAISESRDRGNYGYTF. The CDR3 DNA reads TGTGCCATCAGTGAGTCGAGGGACAGGGGGAACTATGGCTACACCTTC.

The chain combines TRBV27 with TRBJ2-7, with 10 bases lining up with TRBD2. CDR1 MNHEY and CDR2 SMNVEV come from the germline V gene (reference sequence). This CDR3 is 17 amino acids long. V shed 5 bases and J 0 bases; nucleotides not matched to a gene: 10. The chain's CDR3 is CASSPKPPSGSSYEQYF. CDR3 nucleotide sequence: TGTGCCAGCAGTCCCAAACCACCTAGCGGGAGCTCCTACGAGCAGTACTTC.

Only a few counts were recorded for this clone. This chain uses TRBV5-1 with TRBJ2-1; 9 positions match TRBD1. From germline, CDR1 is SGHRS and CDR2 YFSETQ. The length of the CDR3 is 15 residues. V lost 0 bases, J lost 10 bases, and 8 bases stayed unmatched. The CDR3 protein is CASSLGGTGSGEQFF. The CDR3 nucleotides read TGCGCCAGCAGCTTGGGCGGGACAGGGTCAGGGGAGCAGTTCTTC.

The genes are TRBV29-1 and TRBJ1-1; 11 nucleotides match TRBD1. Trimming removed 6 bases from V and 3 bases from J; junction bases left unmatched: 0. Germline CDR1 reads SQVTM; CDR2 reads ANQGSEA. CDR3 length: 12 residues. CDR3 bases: TGCAGCGTGGACAGGGGGCACACTGAAGCTTTCTTT. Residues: CSVDRGHTEAFF.

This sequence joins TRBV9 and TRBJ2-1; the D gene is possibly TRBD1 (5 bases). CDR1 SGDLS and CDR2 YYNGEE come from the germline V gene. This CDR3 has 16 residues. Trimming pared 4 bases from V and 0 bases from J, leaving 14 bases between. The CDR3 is CASSRTRTSSYNEQFF. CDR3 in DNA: TGTGCCAGCAGCCGTACCCGGACAAGCTCCTACAATGAGCAGTTCTTC.

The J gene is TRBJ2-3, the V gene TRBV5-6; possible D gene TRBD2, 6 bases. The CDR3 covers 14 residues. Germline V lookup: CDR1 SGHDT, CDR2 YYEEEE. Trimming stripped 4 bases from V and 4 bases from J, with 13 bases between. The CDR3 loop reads CASSPPPGADTQYF. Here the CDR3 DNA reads TGTGCCAGCAGCCCCCCCCCGGGAGCAGATACGCAGTATTTT.

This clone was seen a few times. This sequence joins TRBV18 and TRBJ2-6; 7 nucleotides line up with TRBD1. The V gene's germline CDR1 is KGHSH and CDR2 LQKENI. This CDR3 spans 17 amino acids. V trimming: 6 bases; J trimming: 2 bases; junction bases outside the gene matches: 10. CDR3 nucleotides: TGTGCCAGCTCGGTGCTGAGACAGGGTCCTGGGGCCAACGTCCTGACTTTC. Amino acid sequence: CASSVLRQGPGANVLTF.

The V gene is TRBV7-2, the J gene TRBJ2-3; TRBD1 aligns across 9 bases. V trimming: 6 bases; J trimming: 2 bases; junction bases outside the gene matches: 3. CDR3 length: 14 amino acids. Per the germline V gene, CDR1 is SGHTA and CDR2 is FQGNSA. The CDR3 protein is CASRDRGHTDTQYF. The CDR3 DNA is TGTGCCAGCAGGGACAGGGGCCACACAGATACGCAGTATTTT.

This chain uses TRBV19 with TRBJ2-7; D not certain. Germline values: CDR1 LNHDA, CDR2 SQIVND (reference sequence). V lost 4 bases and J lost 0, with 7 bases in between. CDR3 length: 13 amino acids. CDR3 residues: CASSRALSYEQYF. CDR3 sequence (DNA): TGTGCCAGTAGTAGGGCTCTCTCCTACGAGCAGTACTTC.

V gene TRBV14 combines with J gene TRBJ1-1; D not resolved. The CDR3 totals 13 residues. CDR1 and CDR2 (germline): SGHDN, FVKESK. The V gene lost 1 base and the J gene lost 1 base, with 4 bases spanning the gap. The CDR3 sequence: CASSQGENTEAFF. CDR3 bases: TGTGCCAGCAGCCAAGGAGAGAACACTGAAGCTTTCTTT.

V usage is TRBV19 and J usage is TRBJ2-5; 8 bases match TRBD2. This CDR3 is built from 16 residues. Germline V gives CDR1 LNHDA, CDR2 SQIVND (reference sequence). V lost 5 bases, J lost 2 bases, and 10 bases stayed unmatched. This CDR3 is CASSPPGAGGQETQYF. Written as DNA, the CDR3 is TGTGCCAGTAGTCCTCCGGGGGCGGGGGGACAAGAGACCCAGTACTTC.

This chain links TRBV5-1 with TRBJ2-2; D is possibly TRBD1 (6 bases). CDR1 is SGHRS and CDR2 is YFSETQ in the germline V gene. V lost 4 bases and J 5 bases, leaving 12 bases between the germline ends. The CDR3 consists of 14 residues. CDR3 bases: TGCGCCAGCAGCCCGGCAGGGGTGACCGGGGAGCTGTTTTTT. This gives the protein CASSPAGVTGELFF.

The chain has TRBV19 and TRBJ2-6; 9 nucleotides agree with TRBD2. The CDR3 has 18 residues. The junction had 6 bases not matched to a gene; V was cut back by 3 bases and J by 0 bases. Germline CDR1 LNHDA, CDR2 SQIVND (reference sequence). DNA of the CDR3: TGTGCCAGTAGTATTGGCGCTAGCGGGACCTCTGGGGCCAACGTCCTGACTTTC. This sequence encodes CASSIGASGTSGANVLTF. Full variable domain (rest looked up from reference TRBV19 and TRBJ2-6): DGGITQSPKYLFRKEGQNVTLSCEQNLNHDAMYWYRQDPGQGLRLIYYSQIVNDFQKGDIAEGYSVSREKKESFPLTVTSAQKNPTAFYLCASSIGASGTSGANVLTFGAGSRLTVL.

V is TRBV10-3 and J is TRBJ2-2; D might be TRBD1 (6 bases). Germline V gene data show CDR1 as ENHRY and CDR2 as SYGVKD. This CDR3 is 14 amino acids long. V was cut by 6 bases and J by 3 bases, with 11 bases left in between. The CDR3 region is CAIRGQGHTGELFF. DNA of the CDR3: TGTGCCATCAGGGGGCAGGGGCACACCGGGGAGCTGTTTTTT.

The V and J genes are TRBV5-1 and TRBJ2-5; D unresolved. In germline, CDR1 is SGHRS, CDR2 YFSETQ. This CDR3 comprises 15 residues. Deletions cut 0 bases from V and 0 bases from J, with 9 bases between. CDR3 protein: CASSLGAQYQETQYF. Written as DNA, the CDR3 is TGCGCCAGCAGCTTGGGGGCTCAATACCAAGAGACCCAGTACTTC.

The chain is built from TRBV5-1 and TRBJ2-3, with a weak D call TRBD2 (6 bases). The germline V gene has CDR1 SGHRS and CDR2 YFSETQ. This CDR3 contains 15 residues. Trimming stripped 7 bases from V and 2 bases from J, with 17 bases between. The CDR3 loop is CASGLQTSSTDTQYF. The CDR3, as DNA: TGCGCCAGCGGACTCCAGACTAGTTCCACAGATACGCAGTATTTT.

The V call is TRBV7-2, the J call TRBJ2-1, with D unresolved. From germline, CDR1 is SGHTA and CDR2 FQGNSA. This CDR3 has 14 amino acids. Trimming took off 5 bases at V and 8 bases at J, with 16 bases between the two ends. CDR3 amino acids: CASSPQAGLYEQFF. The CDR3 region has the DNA TGTGCCAGCAGCCCCCAGGCTGGCCTTTATGAGCAGTTCTTC.

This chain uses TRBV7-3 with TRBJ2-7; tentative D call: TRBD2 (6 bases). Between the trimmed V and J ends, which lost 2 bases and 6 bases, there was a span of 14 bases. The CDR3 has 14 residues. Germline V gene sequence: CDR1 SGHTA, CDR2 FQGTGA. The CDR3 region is CASSLGLAGGEQYF. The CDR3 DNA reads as TGTGCCAGCAGCTTAGGGCTAGCCGGGGGCGAGCAGTACTTC.

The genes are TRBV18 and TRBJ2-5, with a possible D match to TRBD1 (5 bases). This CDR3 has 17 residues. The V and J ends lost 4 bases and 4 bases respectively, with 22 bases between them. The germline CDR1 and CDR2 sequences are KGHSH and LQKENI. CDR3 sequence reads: CASSLIGHNQGGETQYF. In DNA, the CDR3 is TGTGCCAGCTCACTGATAGGACACAACCAGGGTGGAGAGACCCAGTACTTC.

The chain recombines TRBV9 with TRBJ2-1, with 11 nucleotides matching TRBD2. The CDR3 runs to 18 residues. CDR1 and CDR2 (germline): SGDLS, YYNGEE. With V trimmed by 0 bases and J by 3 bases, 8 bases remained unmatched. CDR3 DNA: TGTGCCAGCAGCGTAGTTAGCGGGAGGGCCAGTTTCTACAATGAGCAGTTCTTC. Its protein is CASSVVSGRASFYNEQFF.

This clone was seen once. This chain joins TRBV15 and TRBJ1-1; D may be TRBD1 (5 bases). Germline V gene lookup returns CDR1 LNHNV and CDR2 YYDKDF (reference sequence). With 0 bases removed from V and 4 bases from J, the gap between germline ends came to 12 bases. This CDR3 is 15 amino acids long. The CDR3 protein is CATSRDRQGTTEAFF. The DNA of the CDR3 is TGTGCCACCAGCAGAGATCGCCAGGGTACCACTGAAGCTTTCTTT.